The T cell receptor beta chain under discussion was sequenced for a study of T-cell memory formation after mild COVID-19 (dated by TCRdb to about 2021). In terms of the full investigation: Most TCR sequence clusters were specific to one of the two donors. In two donors, T-cell clones that expanded and contracted after mild COVID-19 were tracked by sequencing TCRalpha and TCRbeta repertoires over time. The cohort comprised two young, previously healthy adult volunteers, one female and one male.

Sequencing relied on an Illumina NovaSeq 6000. TCRalpha and TCRbeta cDNA libraries were constructed by 5'RACE with constant-segment primers, with sample barcodes and unique molecular identifiers being introduced. RNA was extracted from every sample with Trizol reagent. Libraries were amplified in two PCR steps, with a second sample barcode and Illumina TruSeq adapters added in the second step. The libraries were sequenced on an Illumina NovaSeq using 2 x 150 bp paired-end reads. Regarding the original processing steps: The reads were demultiplexed and collapsed into UMI-guided consensus sequences using migec v1.2.7. With mixcr v2.1.11, UMI consensuses were aligned to TRA and TRB V and J templates and assembled into clonotypes. A clonotype was counted as expanded or contracted only when both edgeR and NoisET called the clonotype significant, with the noise models trained on biological replicates. For edgeR calls, the cutoffs were a false discovery rate-adjusted p below 0.01 and a log2 fold-change threshold of 1. PCA with hierarchical clustering of max-normalized trajectories of the 1000 most abundant clonotypes was used as exploratory dynamics analysis. Separately sequenced CD4+ and CD8+ repertoires were used to assign the CD4 or CD8 phenotype of responding clones. The public reads were reanalyzed by TCRdb: fastp trimming at Q25, MiXCR alignment, in-frame beta chains only. Rows are unified per CDR3 protein, each entry keeping the most common DNA and genes. For this entry, the V and J calls and clone size follow TCRdb and not the study's own pipeline. For this sample there are 300,000 to 400,000 distinct CDR3 sequences; 15% to 20% appear just once. The ten largest account for around 22% of the sample.

Ficoll-Paque density gradient centrifugation was the method used to isolate PBMCs. There are 14 amino acids in the CDR3, from cysteine to phenylalanine inclusive. The entry retains the CDR3 DNA only, 42 bases that are in frame from base 1. At the junction V is shortened by 4 bases and J by 6 bases, with 14 bases in between. According to the germline V gene, CDR1 reads SGHRS and CDR2 reads YFSETQ. Results and caveats for the whole study, not just this receptor: Contracting CD4+ clones turned up mainly in the CM and EM memory subsets, whereas EMRA was where CD8+ clones were enriched. Some responding clones were found in pre-infection memory, which suggests that pre-existing cross-reactive memory T cells took part in the SARS-CoV-2 response. The study covered only two mild cases, and larger cohorts including severe cases with pre-infection samples were considered necessary. From day 15 to 85, contracting clones showed balanced CD4/CD8 phenotypes, whereas a second wave of clones that expanded from day 15 to 37 leaned towards CD4+. The second-wave clones that peaked on day 37 were not confirmed to be SARS-CoV-2 specific.

A word on this clonotype: Its antigen target is currently unknown. The sample holds no much larger clone one base away, and base qualities are not on file.

This clonotype was sampled from a man aged 18 to 35 who had mild COVID-19 (a few samples of this study predate the infection). The sample titles of this study are shuffled in the database, so cell type and time point are left out; the donor was told from shared clones. Sequencing was carried out using PBMCs or a T cell subset sorted from them (not recorded which). The rearranged chain carries TRBV5-1 and TRBJ1-5; TRBD1 is a weak D gene call, 5 bases matching. The DNA is TGCGCCAGCAGCCCGGACGGGGGAGCTCAGCCCCAGCATTTT. Its translation reads: CASSPDGGAQPQHF.